The rows below give T cell receptor beta chains drawn from one sample of a study of blood T cell repertoires in COVID-19. TCRdb's table, derived via immunoSEQ multiplex PCR, lists solely in-frame clones and lacks some. Altogether some 170,000 clones are present, 80% to 85% being singletons, with the ten largest covering around 7%. Material for sequencing was peripheral blood. These TCRs come from a woman aged 40 to 50 with COVID-19, enrolled during active disease. CDR3s include the opening cysteine and the closing phenylalanine or tryptophan. A D gene is named only where the DNA matches it firmly. Only part of the rows carry a size: once, few, many, or a class if the clone is expanded.

TRBJ1-3	-	TRBD1	TRBV18	TGTGCCAGCTCACTCTCGGACAGGGGGCTTGGAAACACCATATATTTT	CASSLSDRGLGNTIYF
TRBJ1-1	-	TRBD1	TRBV27	TGTGCCAGCGGTCAGGGGGCTGGCACTGAAGCTTTCTTT	CASGQGAGTEAFF
TRBJ1-5	-	TRBD1	TRBV28	TGTGCCAGCAGTTTAATGGGTCGGGACAGAGTGGATCAGCCCCAGCATTTT	CASSLMGRDRVDQPQHF
TRBJ2-7	-	-	TRBV5-4	TGTGCCTATACTGGAGGGATAACCTACGAGCAGTACTTC	CAYTGGITYEQYF
TRBJ2-1	-	-	TRBV24-1	TGTGCCACCAGTGATGTCGTTAGCTCCTACAATGAGCAGTTCTTC	CATSDVVSSYNEQFF
TRBJ2-7	-	-	TRBV19	TGTGCCAGTAGTAGGCGACTCCAAAGCTCCTACGAGCAGTACTTC	CASSRRLQSSYEQYF
TRBJ1-1	few	TRBD1	TRBV2	TGTGCCGACCGGGACAGCACTGAAGCTTTCTTT	CADRDSTEAFF
TRBJ1-5	-	-	TRBV18	TGTGCCAGCTCACCCTCCGGAGGATCTAATCAGCCCCAGCATTTT	CASSPSGGSNQPQHF
TRBJ2-4	-	TRBD2	TRBV7-9	TGTGCCAGCAGCTTTCCCGGGGGGTCAGGCATTCAGTACTTC	CASSFPGGSGIQYF
TRBJ1-2	-	-	TRBV24-1	TGTGCCACCAGTGATTTTCGCGTTAACTATGGCTACACCTTC	CATSDFRVNYGYTF